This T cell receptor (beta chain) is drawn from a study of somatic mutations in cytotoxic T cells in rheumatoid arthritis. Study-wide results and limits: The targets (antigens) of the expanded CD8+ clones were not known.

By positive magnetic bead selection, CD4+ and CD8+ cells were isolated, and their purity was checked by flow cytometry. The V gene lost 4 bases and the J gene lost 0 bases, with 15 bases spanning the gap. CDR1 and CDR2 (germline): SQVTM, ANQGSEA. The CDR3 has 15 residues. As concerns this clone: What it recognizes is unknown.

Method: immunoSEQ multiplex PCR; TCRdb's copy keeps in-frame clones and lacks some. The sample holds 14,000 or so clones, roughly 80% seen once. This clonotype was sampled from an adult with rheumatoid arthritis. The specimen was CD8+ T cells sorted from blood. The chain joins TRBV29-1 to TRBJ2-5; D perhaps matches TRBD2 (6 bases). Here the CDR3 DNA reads TGCAGCGTTGTAAGTCTTGGGGACTACCAAGAGACCCAGTACTTC. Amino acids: CSVVSLGDYQETQYF.